This T cell receptor (beta chain) was observed in a study of CD8+ T cells in alopecia areata. As for the study in general: Percent of scalp involved defined treated patients' severity scores. Whole-study findings and limits: Normal-skin resident alphabeta T cells also appear among scalp sample sequences.

The table lists this clone with a few counts. Its antigen is undetermined. Treatment reported: oral pan-JAK inhibitor, 5-10 mg twice daily. Following extraction, RNA underwent reverse transcription to cDNA, which served as the sequencing template. Sequencing used immunoSEQ multiplex PCR; TCRdb keeps in-frame clones, though not all of them. The data hold 110,000 or so clones, with approximately 59% observed a single time. The V gene's germline CDR1 is SQVTM and CDR2 ANQGSEA. The CDR3 runs to 13 residues. The ends were cut back, 7 bases at V and 2 bases at J, with 14 bases in the middle. Sequencing was performed on CD8+ T cells sorted from blood, taken at week 4, from a patient treated with tofacitinib. The receptor was derived from a human donor with alopecia areata. The chain couples TRBV29-1 to TRBJ1-2; TRBD1 might be the D (5 bases). The CDR3, as DNA: TGCAGCGACCTGGGGACGAAAAACTATGGCTACACCTTC. Its translation: CSDLGTKNYGYTF.